These 25 T cell receptor beta chains share one sample of origin, sequenced in a study of cytomegalovirus exposure and HLA in healthy donors (dated by TCRdb to about 2017). Library prep was done by the immunoSEQ multiplex PCR assay. The multiplex PCR relied on a mix of 60 forward primers for TCR Vbeta segments and 13 reverse primers for TCR Jbeta segments. Sourced from immuneACCESS, this table was stored by TCRdb with only in-frame sequences that have V and J called. A share of the clones is absent; for the studies checked, an unresolved V gene accounts for under half, and the remainder has no known explanation. The sample table holds over 150,000 clones, of which approximately 77% were seen once. Roughly 1.4% of the sample is held by the ten biggest clonotypes. The sample comprised PBMCs. The receptors derive from a man aged 18 to 30 in good health and CMV-seronegative.

The V gene is TRBV9, the J gene TRBJ2-1, with TRBD2 identical over 11 bases. From germline, CDR1 is SGDLS and CDR2 YYNGEE. This CDR3 region has 16 residues. With 4 bases clipped from V and 5 bases from J, the junction kept 8 bases outside the gene matches. The CDR3 spells CASSPGLAVSDNEQFF. CDR3 nucleotides: TGTGCCAGCAGCCCGGGACTAGCGGTTTCTGACAATGAGCAGTTCTTC.

The V and J genes are TRBV10-1 and TRBJ2-1, with TRBD2 identical over 15 bases. The CDR3 has 16 amino acids. Germline-derived CDR1 and CDR2 are WNHNN and SYGVQD (reference sequence). The V gene end was trimmed by 5 bases and the J gene end by 8 bases; junction bases not matched to a gene: 7. CDR3 DNA sequence: TGCGCCAGCAGTCCTGGACTAGCGGGAGGGATACATGAGCAGTTCTTC. Residues: CASSPGLAGGIHEQFF.

V and J are TRBV20-1 and TRBJ1-1, with D maybe TRBD1 (5 bases). The CDR3 is made up of 11 amino acids. The V end was cut by 5 bases, the J end by 5 bases, with 9 bases between. Germline V CDR1 and CDR2: DFQATT, SNEGSKA (reference sequence). The CDR3 reads CSAPRETEAFF. The CDR3 DNA reads as TGCAGTGCTCCCAGGGAAACTGAAGCTTTCTTT.

The chain carries TRBV6-1 and TRBJ2-7, with 11 bases lining up with TRBD2. The J segment lost 3 bases and the V segment lost 3 bases, leaving 7 bases of the junction unmatched. Germline V gives CDR1 MNHNS, CDR2 SASEGT. This CDR3 is built from 16 residues. The CDR3 coding sequence is TGTGCCAGCAGTGAGAGTGGGACTAGCGGAGACTACGAGCAGTACTTC. It translates to CASSESGTSGDYEQYF.

The V and J genes are TRBV30 and TRBJ2-7, with TRBD2 matching 8 bases. The CDR3 loop spans 13 amino acids. Losses at the gene ends were 2 bases for V and 5 bases for J; bases not matched to a gene: 5. Germline CDR1 GTSNPN, CDR2 SVGIG (reference sequence). This CDR3 is CAWSTGGADEQYF. CDR3 sequence (DNA): TGTGCCTGGAGTACGGGAGGGGCGGACGAGCAGTACTTC.

The CDR3 sequence: CASSDRGVKNTEAFF. The CDR3 bases are TGCGCCAGCAGTGACAGGGGAGTAAAGAACACTGAAGCTTTCTTT. The chain couples TRBV10-1 to TRBJ1-1; D possibly corresponds to TRBD1 (6 bases). Trimming cost V 3 bases and J 1 base, with 12 bases left between them. CDR3 size: 15 residues. Germline loops: CDR1 WNHNN, CDR2 SYGVQD (reference sequence).

For the CDR3, the DNA is TGTGCCAACACGAAGTTAGACTACCCTTACAATGAGCAGTTCTTC. This codes for CANTKLDYPYNEQFF. The chain uses TRBV6-1 and TRBJ2-1; D perhaps matches TRBD2 (5 bases). V was clipped by 10 bases and J by 4 bases, with 20 bases between them. Germline CDR1 reads MNHNS; CDR2 reads SASEGT. This CDR3 is 15 amino acids long.

This rearrangement joins TRBV19 to TRBJ2-1, with a tentative D call TRBD2 (5 bases). The CDR3 has 12 amino acids. Trimming removed 6 bases at V and 5 bases at J, with 8 bases between. The germline V gene has CDR1 LNHDA and CDR2 SQIVND (reference sequence). Here the CDR3 DNA reads TGTGCCAGTAGGAGAGGGAACAATGAGCAGTTCTTC. Encoded protein: CASRRGNNEQFF. Looking up the rest from reference TRBV19 and TRBJ2-1 gives the full variable domain: DGGITQSPKYLFRKEGQNVTLSCEQNLNHDAMYWYRQDPGQGLRLIYYSQIVNDFQKGDIAEGYSVSREKKESFPLTVTSAQKNPTAFYLCASRRGNNEQFFGPGTRLTVL.

This clone came up once. The chain couples TRBV6-1 to TRBJ1-5; unclear D gene. V was shortened by 0 bases and J by 5 bases, with 11 bases between the two germline ends. The CDR3 length is 15 residues. Germline CDR1 reads MNHNS; CDR2 reads SASEGT. For the CDR3, the DNA is TGTGCCAGCAGTGAAGCGCCTAGTTCCCATCAGCCCCAGCATTTT. This gives the protein CASSEAPSSHQPQHF.

This sequence joins TRBV14 and TRBJ1-4; D gene unclear. The V gene's germline CDR1 is SGHDN and CDR2 FVKESK. The CDR3 has 16 residues. V shed 0 bases and J shed 8 bases, with 16 bases lying between them. DNA for the CDR3: TGTGCCAGCAGCCAAGATTCCGCTCGAGGGAGGGAAAAACTGTTTTTT. The encoded protein is CASSQDSARGREKLFF.

The chain combines TRBV7-8 with TRBJ2-1; 7 bases are a match to TRBD2. V shed 5 bases and J 5 bases; nucleotides not matched to a gene: 9. The CDR3 totals 15 residues. Germline V gene sequence: CDR1 SGHVS, CDR2 FQNEAQ. The CDR3 DNA is TGTGCCAGCAGCCGCCCCTGGCGGGAGAACAATGAGCAGTTCTTC. Its protein is CASSRPWRENNEQFF.

A remark on this clone: Relative to the germline gene, one junction end is altered; a read error may explain this. The V and J genes are TRBV7-9 and TRBJ2-7; D is unresolved. This CDR3 has 13 amino acids. Germline V gene lookup returns CDR1 SEHNR and CDR2 FQNEAQ (reference sequence). CDR3 loop: CSSSLSPGYEQYF. The CDR3 DNA follows: TGTTCCAGCAGCCTATCGCCAGGCTACGAGCAGTACTTC.

This chain links TRBV2 with TRBJ2-7; D unclear. The CDR3 extends over 14 amino acids. Germline assignment: CDR1 SNHLY and CDR2 FYNNEI. Trimming removed 5 bases from V and 5 bases from J, with 16 bases in between. CDR3 region: CASSRYVPPDEQYF. The CDR3 region has the DNA TGTGCCAGCAGTCGCTATGTTCCCCCGGACGAGCAGTACTTC.

The chain couples TRBV28 to TRBJ1-3, with D possibly TRBD1 on 6 matching bases. Trimming removed 5 bases at V and 3 bases at J, with 14 bases between. This CDR3 is 15 amino acids long. Germline V gene lookup returns CDR1 MDHEN and CDR2 SYDVKM. The CDR3 DNA sequence: TGTGCCAGCAGTCGGGGGGGGGCTAATGGAAACACCATATATTTT. Its protein product is CASSRGGANGNTIYF.

The J gene is TRBJ2-3, the V gene TRBV27, with TRBD2 identical over 11 bases. J gave up 6 bases and V 3 bases, and 11 bases lay outside the gene matches. The CDR3 consists of 17 residues. Germline CDR1 and CDR2: MNHEY and SMNVEV (reference sequence). The DNA for the CDR3 is TGTGCCAGCAGTTTCACTAGCGGGAGACCTCTGGGGGATACGCAGTATTTT. Protein: CASSFTSGRPLGDTQYF.

The gene calls are TRBV7-9 and TRBJ2-7; D is perhaps TRBD2 (6 bases). The V gene's germline CDR1 is SEHNR and CDR2 FQNEAQ (reference sequence). V was shortened by 3 bases and J by 3 bases, with 9 bases between the two germline ends. The CDR3 runs to 13 residues. The CDR3 loop is CASSFYGSYEQYF. DNA of the CDR3: TGTGCCAGCAGCTTCTACGGGAGCTACGAGCAGTACTTC.

The genes are TRBV7-9 and TRBJ2-1, with TRBD2 identical over 9 bases. CDR3 length: 17 amino acids. Per germline, CDR1 SEHNR and CDR2 FQNEAQ (reference sequence). V lost 0 bases, J lost 9 bases, and 12 bases stayed unmatched. In DNA form, the CDR3 reads TGTGCCAGCAGCTTAGCGTCTAGCGGGACACCCTGGGGTGAGCAGTTCTTC. It codes for CASSLASSGTPWGEQFF.

Of note for this clone: Germline and junction disagree at one end, which may indicate a read error. The chain uses TRBV5-4 and TRBJ2-7; 8 nucleotides line up with TRBD1. In germline, CDR1 is SGHNT, CDR2 YYREEE (reference sequence). The CDR3 sequence is 15 residues long. The CDR3 sequence is CAGSPDRGEGYEQYF. DNA for the CDR3: TGTGCCGGCAGTCCTGACAGGGGAGAGGGCTACGAGCAGTACTTC.

The genes are TRBV7-2 and TRBJ2-5, with 11 nucleotides matching TRBD2. With V trimmed by 6 bases and J by 5 bases, 8 bases remained unmatched. Germline V gene sequence: CDR1 SGHTA, CDR2 FQGNSA. The CDR3 is 15 residues long. CDR3 nucleotide sequence: TGTGCCAGCAGTCCTTGGACTAGCGGGTCCGAGACCCAGTACTTC. This encodes CASSPWTSGSETQYF.

The rearrangement links TRBV30 to TRBJ2-7; tentatively, D is TRBD1 (6 bases). Trimming took 2 bases from V and 4 from J, leaving 15 bases between them. The CDR3 consists of 14 residues. From germline, CDR1 is GTSNPN and CDR2 SVGIG (reference sequence). The CDR3 region is CAWSSGQSLYEQYF. DNA for the CDR3: TGTGCCTGGAGTTCAGGACAGTCCCTTTACGAGCAGTACTTC.

The rearrangement uses TRBV9 and TRBJ1-5; D unclear. From germline, CDR1 is SGDLS and CDR2 YYNGEE. The V gene lost 0 bases and the J gene lost 2 bases, with 9 bases spanning the gap. This CDR3 has 15 residues. CDR3: CASSVGVEGNQPQHF. CDR3 nucleotide sequence: TGTGCCAGCAGCGTAGGCGTGGAGGGCAATCAGCCCCAGCATTTT.

The chain has TRBV5-4 and TRBJ2-1, with 9 positions matching TRBD2. The V and J ends lost 0 bases and 8 bases, in that order; junction bases with no gene match: 9. This CDR3 comprises 16 residues. Per the germline V gene, CDR1 is SGHNT and CDR2 is YYREEE (reference sequence). The chain's CDR3 is CASSLAAGGAGDEQFF. The CDR3 DNA follows: TGTGCCAGCAGCTTGGCCGCGGGAGGGGCCGGCGATGAGCAGTTCTTC.

This clone was counted only a few times. The V gene is TRBV2, the J gene TRBJ1-5; maybe TRBD1 (5 bases). The CDR3 is made up of 19 amino acids. The germline V gene has CDR1 SNHLY and CDR2 FYNNEI. With 2 bases removed from V and 0 bases from J, the gap between germline ends came to 20 bases. In DNA form, the CDR3 reads TGTGCCAGCAGTGAATTCTCGGACATGGCCCACCATAGCAATCAGCCCCAGCATTTT. Translation gives CASSEFSDMAHHSNQPQHF.

This clone was found once. The chain couples TRBV5-4 to TRBJ2-1; 11 bases agree with TRBD1. This CDR3 is built from 13 residues. V gave up 8 bases and J gave up 9 bases; unmatched junction bases: 7. Germline CDR1 reads SGHNT; CDR2 reads YYREEE (reference sequence). Here the CDR3 DNA reads TGTGCCAGTGGGGACAGGGGGACAAGTGAGCAGTTCTTC. Protein: CASGDRGTSEQFF.

This clone was seen more than once but under ten times. The chain uses TRBV7-9 and TRBJ2-4; D is ambiguous. CDR1 and CDR2 from the germline V gene are SEHNR and FQNEAQ (reference sequence). Trimming pared 5 bases from V and 0 bases from J, leaving 17 bases between. CDR3 size: 17 residues. CDR3: CASSPPVMSRAKNIQYF. The CDR3 DNA reads as TGTGCCAGCAGCCCCCCGGTAATGAGCCGAGCCAAAAACATTCAGTACTTC.